This T cell receptor beta chain originates from a study of T-cell reconstitution after alpha-beta-depleted transplantation in children. A TCRbeta library incorporating unique molecular identifiers was prepared. Each CDR3 protein is one row after TCRdb ran MiXCR on the PCR reads. The sample consists of about 410,000 distinct CDR3 sequences, around 20% of them appearing once. This clonotype has just a few counts. This sample comprised PBMCs from the stem cell graft donor, obtained from the stem cell graft. This clonotype was sampled from a human donor who donated a stem cell graft to a child with acute myeloid leukemia.

The CDR3 bases are TGTGCCAGCAGTCCAACGACAGGGATGGTCCACGAGCAGTACTTC. Encoded protein: CASSPTTGMVHEQYF. This chain uses TRBV27 with TRBJ2-7, with 7 bases matching TRBD1. The CDR3 contains 15 residues. The V segment lost 5 bases and the J segment 5 bases; nucleotides outside the gene matches: 12. CDR1 MNHEY and CDR2 SMNVEV come from the germline V gene (reference sequence).